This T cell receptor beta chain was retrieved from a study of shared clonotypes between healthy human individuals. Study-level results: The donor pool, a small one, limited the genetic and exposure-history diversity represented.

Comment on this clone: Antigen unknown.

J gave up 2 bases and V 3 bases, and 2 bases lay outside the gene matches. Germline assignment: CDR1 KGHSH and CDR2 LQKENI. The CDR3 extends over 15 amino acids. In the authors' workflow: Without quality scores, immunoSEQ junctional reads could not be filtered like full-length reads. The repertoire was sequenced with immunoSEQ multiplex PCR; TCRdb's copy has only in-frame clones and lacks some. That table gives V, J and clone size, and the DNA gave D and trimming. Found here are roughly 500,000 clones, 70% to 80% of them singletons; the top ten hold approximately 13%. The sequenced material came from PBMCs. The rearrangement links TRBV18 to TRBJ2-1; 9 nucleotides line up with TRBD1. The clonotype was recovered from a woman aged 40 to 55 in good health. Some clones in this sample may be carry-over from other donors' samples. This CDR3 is CASSPGTGPYNEQFF. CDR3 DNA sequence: TGTGCCAGCTCACCGGGGACAGGGCCCTACAATGAGCAGTTCTTC.